This T cell receptor (beta chain) is from a study of vaccination effects on CD4 cells after COVID-19. Study-level information: Two convalescent pre-vaccine samples were taken 142 and 148 days post-diagnosis. Findings of the study overall: Most post-vaccine spike-reactive clones in convalescents were new, not infection-derived.

Assay used: immunoSEQ multiplex PCR; TCRdb lists only in-frame clones, some missing. The profile covers roughly 54,000 clones, with 76% appearing a single time and over 5% taken by the ten largest. About this clone itself: Its target is not known.

CD4+ T cells specific for antigen were expanded with viral peptide pools by the ViraFEST assay before sequencing. Cultured cells yielded isolated CD4+ T cells after roughly 11 days. The person acquired a PCR-confirmed SARS-CoV-2 infection between March and December 2020. After about 2 million PBMC were placed in each well, they were cultured with about 10 IU/ml IL-2 and around 10 ug/ml peptides. Serving as negative control culture was an HIV-1 Nef peptide pool. The V gene's germline CDR1 is KGHSH and CDR2 LQKENI. The CDR3 is made up of 13 amino acids. J gave up 6 bases and V 4 bases, and 5 bases lay outside the gene matches.

The receptor was isolated from a human donor who had a prior SARS-CoV-2 infection. The chain joins TRBV18 to TRBJ1-2; TRBD1 agrees at 7 bases. This specimen consisted of CD4+ T cells from PBMCs cultured with HIV peptides, obtained before COVID-19 vaccination. Subset: HIV-1 Nef peptide pool negative control/reference culture. The CDR3: CASSQGALDGYTF. CDR3 nucleotides: TGTGCCAGCTCACAGGGGGCTCTTGATGGCTACACCTTC.